The 14 T cell receptor beta chains below come from one sample, sequenced in a study of T-cell memory formation after mild COVID-19. TCRdb re-called the 5' RACE reads through MiXCR, storing one row per CDR3 protein. Found here are 350,000 to 450,000 distinct CDR3 sequences, roughly 20% of them singletons; the top ten hold roughly 8.4%. Sequencing was done on a sample of PBMCs or a T cell subset sorted from them (not recorded which). The receptors come from an adult woman who had mild COVID-19 (a few samples of this study predate the infection). Cell type and time point are not known.

This clonotype occurred a few times. The V gene is TRBV6-4, the J gene TRBJ1-2, with a weak D call TRBD1 (5 bases). V lost 7 bases to trimming and J lost 3 bases, with 9 bases between them. The CDR3 extends over 12 amino acids. CDR1 is MRHNA and CDR2 is SNTAGT in the germline V gene. The CDR3: CASTGRDYGYTF. The CDR3 DNA follows: TGTGCCAGCACGGGGCGGGACTATGGCTACACCTTC.

This clonotype was recorded a few times. The CDR3 is CSVVSDPGHGYTF. CDR3 DNA sequence: TGCAGCGTTGTCTCGGACCCGGGGCATGGCTACACCTTC. The chain links TRBV29-1 to TRBJ1-2, with D possibly matching TRBD1 (5 bases). Germline V gene sequence: CDR1 SQVTM, CDR2 ANQGSEA. V shed 4 bases and J shed 6 bases, with 15 bases lying between them. The CDR3 runs to 13 residues.

The chain couples TRBV20-1 to TRBJ1-2; no clear D. V was shortened by 0 bases and J by 3 bases, with 11 bases between the two germline ends. The germline gives CDR1 DFQATT, CDR2 SNEGSKA (reference sequence). CDR3 length equals 14 residues. CDR3 protein: CSARDISRDYGYTF. CDR3 sequence (DNA): TGCAGTGCTAGAGATATTAGCAGAGACTATGGCTACACCTTC.

The rearrangement joins TRBV20-1 to TRBJ2-5; D is possibly TRBD2 (6 bases). V lost 5 bases and J 7 bases, leaving 20 bases between the germline ends. The V gene's germline CDR1 is DFQATT and CDR2 SNEGSKA (reference sequence). This CDR3 region has 14 residues. CDR3 sequence (DNA): TGCAGTGCTGGCGGGACCACTAAGGGATGGACCCAGTACTTC. It codes for CSAGGTTKGWTQYF.

This clonotype was counted at least ten times. The rearrangement links TRBV27 to TRBJ2-1, with 10 positions matching TRBD2. CDR3 length: 15 residues. Germline CDR1 is MNHEY and CDR2 is SMNVEV (reference sequence). V shed 5 bases, J shed 5 bases, and the junction held 6 bases outside the gene matches. The CDR3 protein is CASSPPLAGHNEQFF. The CDR3 nucleotides are TGTGCCAGCAGTCCGCCACTAGCGGGACACAATGAGCAGTTCTTC.

This clonotype was detected a few times. The chain couples TRBV4-2 to TRBJ2-5; D call uncertain. CDR1 and CDR2 (germline): LGHNA, YNFKEQ. V was pared by 2 bases and J by 1 base, with 11 bases between. The CDR3 is made up of 15 amino acids. CDR3 in DNA: TGTGCCAGCAGCCAAATGGCAGGTATCCAAGAGACCCAGTACTTC. Its protein is CASSQMAGIQETQYF.

The V gene is TRBV3-1, the J gene TRBJ1-2, with TRBD1 identical over 8 bases. The CDR3 is 15 residues long. Looked up from germline, CDR1 is LGHDT and CDR2 is YNNKEL (reference sequence). Unmatched junction bases numbered 9, after V lost 1 base and J lost 8 bases. CDR3 sequence (DNA): TGTGCCAGCAGCCAAGGAGGACAGGGTAGAAGCGGCTACACCTTC. It translates to CASSQGGQGRSGYTF. The full variable domain, completed using reference TRBV3-1 and TRBJ1-2, is DTAVSQTPKYLVTQMGNDKSIKCEQNLGHDTMYWYKQDSKKFLKIMFSYNNKELIINETVPNRFSPKSPDKAHLNLHINSLELGDSAVYFCASSQGGQGRSGYTFGSGTRLTVV.

The chain employs TRBV29-1 and TRBJ2-1; 7 positions agree with TRBD2. J lost 1 base, V lost 4 bases, and 4 bases had no gene match. This CDR3 has 14 residues. Germline V gene lookup returns CDR1 SQVTM and CDR2 ANQGSEA. DNA of the CDR3: TGCAGCGTTGCGTGGGAGGGTTCCTACAATGAGCAGTTCTTC. Residues: CSVAWEGSYNEQFF.

This chain links TRBV5-1 with TRBJ2-2; TRBD1 aligns across 7 bases. The CDR3 is made up of 16 amino acids. The germline V gene has CDR1 SGHRS and CDR2 YFSETQ. With V trimmed by 5 bases and J by 0 bases, 7 bases remained unmatched. CDR3 bases: TGCGCCAGCAGACAACGGACAGGCTCGAACACCGGGGAGCTGTTTTTT. It encodes CASRQRTGSNTGELFF. Filled out from reference TRBV5-1 and TRBJ2-2, the complete variable domain reads KAGVTQTPRYLIKTRGQQVTLSCSPISGHRSVSWYQQTPGQGLQFLFEYFSETQRNKGNFPGRFSGRQFSNSRSEMNVSTLELGDSALYLCASRQRTGSNTGELFFGEGSRLTVL.

The table lists this clonotype with a few counts. The CDR3 sequence is CASSVDIGGELETQYF. The CDR3 coding sequence is TGTGCCAGCAGCGTAGATATAGGGGGCGAGTTAGAGACCCAGTACTTC. The chain combines TRBV9 with TRBJ2-5; 7 bases are shared with TRBD1. With 0 bases clipped from V and 4 bases from J, the junction kept 9 bases outside the gene matches. This CDR3 spans 16 amino acids. CDR1 is SGDLS, CDR2 YYNGEE, per germline.

V gene TRBV20-1 combines with J gene TRBJ2-7; 10 bases match TRBD2. The germline gives CDR1 DFQATT, CDR2 SNEGSKA (reference sequence). After removal of 2 bases from V and 2 bases from J, the junction contained 9 bases not matched to a gene. CDR3 size: 16 residues. Here the CDR3 DNA reads TGCAGTGCTAGAATGCTAGCGGGAGTTTATGCCTACGAGCAGTACTTC. This gives the protein CSARMLAGVYAYEQYF.

This clonotype was detected only a few times. The J gene is TRBJ2-7, the V gene TRBV21-1; the table's D gene call, TRBD2, was not cross checked with the DNA. TRBV21-1 is given as a pseudogene. This CDR3 is built from 14 residues. In nucleotides, the CDR3 is TGTGCCAGCAGCAGAGGACAGGCGGGAGGAGAGCAGTACTTC. Translation gives CASSRGQAGGEQYF.

The V call is TRBV7-9, the J call TRBJ2-2; D unclear. The CDR3 loop spans 15 amino acids. Deletions cut 0 bases from V and 0 bases from J, with 5 bases between. Germline V gives CDR1 SEHNR, CDR2 FQNEAQ (reference sequence). CDR3 coding DNA: TGTGCCAGCAGCTTAGCGGAAACGAACACCGGGGAGCTGTTTTTT. Protein sequence: CASSLAETNTGELFF.

The chain has TRBV20-1 and TRBJ2-1; 8 positions match TRBD2. V shed 6 bases and J 1 base; nucleotides not matched to a gene: 20. In germline, CDR1 is DFQATT, CDR2 SNEGSKA (reference sequence). The CDR3 has 19 amino acids. As DNA, the CDR3 is TGCAGTGCCCAAACGGCGGGGGGCTACCACTCTCTTTCCTACAATGAGCAGTTCTTC. Encoded protein: CSAQTAGGYHSLSYNEQFF.